Each of the 22 T cell receptor beta chains below was sequenced from the same sample in a study of blood T cell repertoires in COVID-19. Some clones are missing from TCRdb's copy, which holds only in-frame ones; the method was immunoSEQ multiplex PCR. The table lists 230,000 or so clones, roughly 87% of them singletons. The sample taken for sequencing was peripheral blood. The receptors originated from a man aged 35-49 years with active or convalescent COVID-19.

The rearrangement links TRBV7-6 to TRBJ1-1, with no clear D. Germline assignment: CDR1 SGHVS and CDR2 FNYEAQ. This CDR3 spans 13 amino acids. Trimming removed 1 base from V and 6 bases from J, with 9 bases in between. The chain's CDR3 is CASSLGRMAEAFF. DNA for the CDR3: TGTGCCAGCAGCTTAGGGCGGATGGCTGAAGCTTTCTTT.

V gene TRBV3-1 (or the pseudogene TRBV3-2) combines with J gene TRBJ1-2; 7 nucleotides line up with TRBD1. Germline CDR1 is LGHDT and CDR2 is YNNKEL (reference sequence). The ends lost 5 bases at V and 6 bases at J; junction bases unmatched: 12. The CDR3 extends over 15 amino acids. The CDR3 sequence is CASSSILGGVNGYTF. CDR3 DNA: TGTGCCAGCAGCTCCATATTAGGGGGCGTTAATGGCTACACCTTC.

The V gene is TRBV6-1, the J gene TRBJ2-7; TRBD1 agrees at 8 bases. Unmatched junction bases numbered 5, after V lost 1 base and J lost 0 bases. Germline loops: CDR1 MNHNS, CDR2 SASEGT. CDR3 length: 16 residues. CDR3 region: CASSEETGASSYEQYF. The CDR3 DNA reads TGTGCCAGCAGTGAAGAGACAGGGGCTAGCTCCTACGAGCAGTACTTC.

The V gene is TRBV5-5, the J gene TRBJ2-1; possible D gene TRBD2, 5 bases. This CDR3 comprises 13 residues. The germline V gene encodes CDR1 SGHKS and CDR2 YYEKEE (reference sequence). V was clipped by 3 bases and J by 7 bases, with 11 bases between them. The CDR3 is CASSWWLANEQFF. The CDR3 coding sequence is TGTGCCAGCAGCTGGTGGCTAGCTAATGAGCAGTTCTTC.

V usage is TRBV10-2 and J usage is TRBJ1-6, with D tentatively TRBD1 (5 bases). Per the germline V gene, CDR1 is WSHSY and CDR2 is SAAADI. The V gene lost 4 bases and the J gene lost 7 bases, with 14 bases spanning the gap. The CDR3 runs to 15 residues. CDR3 sequence (DNA): TGCGCCAGCAGTGGGGAGGGGCAGGTGAATTCACCCCTCCACTTT. Protein sequence: CASSGEGQVNSPLHF.

The V and J genes are TRBV5-1 and TRBJ2-2; maybe TRBD1 (5 bases). Germline CDR1 is SGHRS and CDR2 is YFSETQ. Trimming removed 1 base from V and 0 bases from J, with 16 bases in between. The length of the CDR3 is 18 residues. The CDR3 DNA follows: TGCGCCAGCAGCTTGAGGGGCCGTTCCACTGCGAACACCGGGGAGCTGTTTTTT. Translating it yields CASSLRGRSTANTGELFF. The variable domain in full, completed from reference TRBV5-1 and TRBJ2-2, reads KAGVTQTPRYLIKTRGQQVTLSCSPISGHRSVSWYQQTPGQGLQFLFEYFSETQRNKGNFPGRFSGRQFSNSRSEMNVSTLELGDSALYLCASSLRGRSTANTGELFFGEGSRLTVL.

V and J are TRBV18 and TRBJ2-1, with TRBD1 identical over 8 bases. Germline V gene data show CDR1 as KGHSH and CDR2 as LQKENI. The CDR3 has 16 residues. The ends lost 0 bases at V and 8 bases at J; junction bases unmatched: 9. The CDR3 sequence: CASSPPVTGGFDEQFF. The DNA of the CDR3 is TGTGCCAGCTCACCACCGGTTACAGGGGGGTTCGATGAGCAGTTCTTC.

The chain uses TRBV18 and TRBJ1-5; 9 positions match TRBD1. Germline loops: CDR1 KGHSH, CDR2 LQKENI. CDR3 length equals 14 residues. The V and J ends lost 4 bases and 6 bases, in that order; junction bases with no gene match: 4. This CDR3 is CASSQDRGIQPQHF. The CDR3 coding sequence is TGTGCCAGCTCACAGGACAGGGGAATTCAGCCCCAGCATTTT.

This chain joins TRBV9 and TRBJ2-7, with a weak D call TRBD1 (6 bases). Germline CDR1 and CDR2: SGDLS and YYNGEE. This CDR3 is built from 13 residues. The V end was cut by 5 bases, the J end by 6 bases, with 15 bases between. Written as DNA, the CDR3 is TGTGCCAGCAGTACCATACAGGGCACCGAGCAGTACTTC. It specifies CASSTIQGTEQYF.

The gene calls are TRBV2 and TRBJ2-2; a possible D gene is TRBD2 (5 bases). The CDR3 runs to 13 residues. Germline V CDR1 and CDR2: SNHLY, FYNNEI. V was cut by 7 bases and J by 3 bases, with 9 bases left in between. CDR3 loop: CASIKEDTGELFF. The CDR3 DNA follows: TGTGCCAGCATAAAGGAGGACACCGGGGAGCTGTTTTTT.

Here the CDR3 reads CASSPRDRKGGTEAFF. The CDR3, as DNA: TGTGCCAGCAGCCCCCGGGACAGAAAAGGGGGAACTGAAGCTTTCTTT. The gene calls are TRBV3-1 (or the pseudogene TRBV3-2) and TRBJ1-1, with 7 nucleotides matching TRBD1. Germline trimming cut 4 bases from V and 5 bases from J; bases unmatched to any gene: 13. The CDR3 sequence is 16 residues long. The V gene's germline CDR1 is LGHDT and CDR2 YNNKEL (reference sequence).

The chain uses TRBV10-1 and TRBJ1-1, with TRBD1 matching over 9 bases. CDR3 length: 14 residues. The germline gives CDR1 WNHNN, CDR2 SYGVQD (reference sequence). V shed 6 bases and J 3 bases; nucleotides not matched to a gene: 5. CDR3 sequence: CASRRRTGDTEAFF. CDR3 in DNA: TGCGCCAGCAGAAGGCGGACAGGGGACACTGAAGCTTTCTTT.

The chain couples TRBV28 to TRBJ2-7; D is unclear. The CDR3 consists of 15 residues. V was shortened by 5 bases and J by 0 bases, with 14 bases between the two germline ends. Germline values: CDR1 MDHEN, CDR2 SYDVKM. The CDR3: CASSVPPPSSYEQYF. The DNA of the CDR3 is TGTGCCAGCAGTGTGCCCCCCCCTAGCTCCTACGAGCAGTACTTC.

This sequence joins TRBV28 and TRBJ2-1, with D uncertain. CDR1 is MDHEN and CDR2 is SYDVKM in the germline V gene. Trimming cost V 6 bases and J 9 bases, with 15 bases left between them. CDR3 length equals 13 residues. This CDR3 reads CASSLHDRGEQFF. The DNA of the CDR3 is TGTGCCAGCAGCCTTCACGATCGCGGTGAGCAGTTCTTC.

This clone was counted only a few times. The chain joins TRBV18 to TRBJ1-5, with 7 nucleotides matching TRBD1. The trim removed 6 bases at V and 3 bases at J, leaving 14 bases unmatched. The CDR3 is made up of 17 amino acids. Germline CDR1 and CDR2: KGHSH and LQKENI. The chain's CDR3 is CASSPRGTANNNQPQHF. The CDR3 nucleotides are TGTGCCAGCTCTCCCCGGGGGACAGCAAATAACAATCAGCCCCAGCATTTT.

The V call is TRBV12-5, the J call TRBJ2-7, with D perhaps TRBD2 (6 bases). Trimming stripped 0 bases from V and 3 bases from J, with 18 bases between. The CDR3 is made up of 17 amino acids. Germline V gene data show CDR1 as LGHNT and CDR2 as FRNRAP. CDR3 nucleotide sequence: TGTGCTAGTGGTTTGGTAGTAGGAGGGAACCTAGACTACGAGCAGTACTTC. As protein: CASGLVVGGNLDYEQYF.

J is TRBJ1-1 and V is TRBV9; no firm D call. CDR1 is SGDLS, CDR2 YYNGEE, per germline. The ends were cut back, 0 bases at V and 0 bases at J, with 9 bases in the middle. CDR3 length: 15 amino acids. CDR3 protein: CASSVGGRLNTEAFF. DNA for the CDR3: TGTGCCAGCAGCGTAGGTGGCAGATTGAACACTGAAGCTTTCTTT.

This clone was recorded once. The V call is TRBV5-4, the J call TRBJ2-3; TRBD2 matches 8 bases. After removal of 4 bases from V and 2 bases from J, the junction contained 12 bases not matched to a gene. Germline V gives CDR1 SGHNT, CDR2 YYREEE (reference sequence). The CDR3 has 17 amino acids. DNA for the CDR3: TGTGCCAGCAGCCCCCCCAGCGGGGGAGGGGTCACAGATACGCAGTATTTT. Amino acids: CASSPPSGGGVTDTQYF.

The CDR3 here is CASSHHAGGNTEAFF. CDR3 sequence (DNA): TGCGCCAGCAGCCACCACGCAGGGGGCAACACTGAAGCTTTCTTT. The gene calls are TRBV5-1 and TRBJ1-1, with TRBD1 matching 8 bases. With 4 bases clipped from V and 2 bases from J, the junction kept 7 bases outside the gene matches. This CDR3 has 15 amino acids. Germline V gene data show CDR1 as SGHRS and CDR2 as YFSETQ. The full variable domain, its missing parts supplied by reference TRBV5-1 and TRBJ1-1, is KAGVTQTPRYLIKTRGQQVTLSCSPISGHRSVSWYQQTPGQGLQFLFEYFSETQRNKGNFPGRFSGRQFSNSRSEMNVSTLELGDSALYLCASSHHAGGNTEAFFGQGTRLTVV.

The chain combines TRBV6-5 with TRBJ1-1; D remains unclear. V lost 8 bases and J lost 4, with 5 bases in between. Germline V gene lookup returns CDR1 MNHEY and CDR2 SVGAGI. The CDR3 is made up of 10 amino acids. CDR3 in DNA: TGTGCCAGCTCAATCACTGAAGCTTTCTTT. Amino acids: CASSITEAFF.

The sample holds one count of this clone. The chain combines TRBV9 with TRBJ2-1, with 7 bases fitting TRBD2. The J segment lost 0 bases and the V segment lost 5 bases, leaving 2 bases of the junction unmatched. Germline CDR1 is SGDLS and CDR2 is YYNGEE. This CDR3 is built from 14 residues. CDR3 in amino acids: CASSPSGSYNEQFF. CDR3 bases: TGTGCCAGCAGTCCTAGCGGCTCCTACAATGAGCAGTTCTTC.

In DNA form, the CDR3 reads TGTGCCAGCAGCACCACAGGGAACTATGGCTACACCTTC. The encoded protein is CASSTTGNYGYTF. This chain uses TRBV9 with TRBJ1-2; maybe TRBD1 (6 bases). The CDR3 spans 13 residues. V lost 4 bases and J 2 bases, leaving 9 bases between the germline ends. The V gene's germline CDR1 is SGDLS and CDR2 YYNGEE.